Shown below are 29 T cell receptor beta chains from a single sample sequenced in a study of blood T cell repertoires in COVID-19. The protocol was immunoSEQ multiplex PCR, while the TCRdb copy is restricted to in-frame clones and leaves out a portion. The table lists roughly 150,000 clones, roughly 85% of them singletons. Sequenced material: peripheral blood. The receptor source for this set is an elderly woman with acute or convalescent COVID-19.

As DNA, the CDR3 is TGCGCCAGCAGCCCCGAGCCCCGCTCGGAGACCCAGTACTTC. Its protein is CASSPEPRSETQYF. The chain joins TRBV5-1 to TRBJ2-5, with unresolved D. Trimming pared 4 bases from V and 5 bases from J, leaving 15 bases between. The CDR3 is made up of 14 amino acids. In germline, CDR1 is SGHRS, CDR2 YFSETQ.

Of note for this clone: An end of the junction differs from the germline gene, which may be a read error. The V call is TRBV7-2, the J call TRBJ1-6, with D tentatively TRBD1 (6 bases). The CDR3 consists of 15 residues. Germline lookup yields CDR1 SGHTA and CDR2 FQGNSA. CDR3 sequence (DNA): TGTGCCAGCAGCGTAGCTGACAGGTATAATTCACCCCTCCACTTT. This codes for CASSVADRYNSPLHF.

The genes are TRBV5-4 and TRBJ2-7; TRBD1 matches 7 bases. Per germline, CDR1 SGHNT and CDR2 YYREEE (reference sequence). J lost 3 bases, V lost 4 bases, and 7 bases had no gene match. This CDR3 has 14 amino acids. As DNA, the CDR3 is TGTGCCAGCAGCCCCCGGGACAGTTTCTACGAGCAGTACTTC. Residues: CASSPRDSFYEQYF.

This chain links TRBV9 with TRBJ2-7, with a possible D match to TRBD2 (6 bases). Between the trimmed V and J ends, which lost 1 base and 7 bases, there was a span of 18 bases. Germline V gene data show CDR1 as SGDLS and CDR2 as YYNGEE. This CDR3 spans 15 amino acids. CDR3 protein: CASSVNPGRSEEQYF. DNA of the CDR3: TGTGCCAGCAGCGTAAACCCGGGGAGGTCAGAGGAGCAGTACTTC. Filled out from reference TRBV9 and TRBJ2-7, the complete variable domain reads DSGVTQTPKHLITATGQRVTLRCSPRSGDLSVYWYQQSLDQGLQFLIQYYNGEERAKGNILERFSAQQFPDLHSELNLSSLELGDSALYFCASSVNPGRSEEQYFGPGTRLTVT.

This clone was counted only a few times. This chain joins TRBV20-1 and TRBJ2-7, with D unclear. This CDR3 comprises 13 residues. Between the trimmed V and J ends, which lost 3 bases and 1 base, there was a span of 10 bases. The germline CDR1 and CDR2 sequences are DFQATT and SNEGSKA (reference sequence). Written as DNA, the CDR3 is TGCAGTGCTAGTAATCCCGTTTCCTACGAGCAGTACTTC. Protein sequence: CSASNPVSYEQYF.

The genes are TRBV11-2 and TRBJ2-5, with D possibly TRBD2 on 6 matching bases. V gave up 1 base and J gave up 5 bases, with 20 bases separating them. This CDR3 spans 17 amino acids. Germline V gives CDR1 SGHAT, CDR2 FQNNGV. CDR3 amino acids: CASSLVGREVGAETQYF. The DNA for the CDR3 is TGTGCCAGCAGCTTAGTAGGCAGGGAGGTCGGTGCGGAGACCCAGTACTTC.

The rearrangement uses TRBV7-9 and TRBJ1-1; tentatively, D is TRBD1 (6 bases). The CDR3 runs to 14 residues. V was trimmed by 2 bases and J by 7 bases, leaving 14 bases between them. Germline V gene lookup returns CDR1 SEHNR and CDR2 FQNEAQ (reference sequence). For the CDR3, the DNA is TGTGCCAGCAGCTTATCTGGGACAATGGTTGAAGCTTTCTTT. Residues: CASSLSGTMVEAFF.

The chain couples TRBV3-1 (or the pseudogene TRBV3-2) to TRBJ2-7; weak D call: TRBD1 (7 bases). V was cut by 3 bases and J by 7 bases, with 13 bases left in between. This CDR3 contains 13 residues. Germline CDR1 is LGHDT and CDR2 is YNNKEL (reference sequence). The CDR3, as DNA: TGTGCCAGCAGCCAGGCAGGGGGGAGGGAGCAGTACTTC. Translated: CASSQAGGREQYF.

This clone appeared a single time. The chain links TRBV27 to TRBJ2-3, with 10 bases identical to TRBD2. The CDR3 is 15 amino acids. Germline trimming cut 3 bases from V and 4 bases from J; bases unmatched to any gene: 4. Germline V gene data show CDR1 as MNHEY and CDR2 as SMNVEV (reference sequence). CDR3 in amino acids: CASSLAAGGPDTQYF. CDR3 DNA sequence: TGTGCCAGCAGTTTGGCAGCGGGAGGGCCAGATACGCAGTATTTT.

This chain links TRBV5-5 with TRBJ2-5, with TRBD1 matching over 7 bases. This CDR3 has 15 amino acids. CDR1 SGHKS and CDR2 YYEKEE come from the germline V gene (reference sequence). V was clipped by 4 bases and J by 2 bases; unmatched bases: 8. CDR3 bases: TGTGCCAGCAGCCGGACAGGCGGTCCGCAAGAGACCCAGTACTTC. Protein: CASSRTGGPQETQYF.

The chain combines TRBV7-2 with TRBJ2-2; D is ambiguous. The CDR3 totals 14 residues. Germline values: CDR1 SGHTA, CDR2 FQGNSA. V was pared by 6 bases and J by 1 base, with 9 bases between. CDR3 residues: CASRSELNTGELFF. The CDR3 nucleotides are TGTGCCAGCAGGTCGGAGCTGAACACCGGGGAGCTGTTTTTT.

This clone is a singleton in its sample. This chain uses TRBV7-2 with TRBJ2-1; the D gene is possibly TRBD1 (6 bases). Germline CDR1 and CDR2: SGHTA and FQGNSA. V was cut by 5 bases and J by 1 base, with 9 bases left in between. The CDR3 runs 14 residues. CDR3 region: CASSLGTSYNEQFF. Here the CDR3 DNA reads TGTGCCAGCAGCCTTGGGACATCCTACAATGAGCAGTTCTTC.

The chain has TRBV6-5 and TRBJ1-1; D possibly corresponds to TRBD1 (5 bases). This CDR3 spans 15 amino acids. V was cut by 4 bases and J by 4 bases, with 16 bases left in between. The germline V gene encodes CDR1 MNHEY and CDR2 SVGAGI. The CDR3 loop reads CASSSWAGEGTEAFF. Written as DNA, the CDR3 is TGTGCCAGCAGTTCGTGGGCGGGGGAGGGCACTGAAGCTTTCTTT.

As DNA, the CDR3 is TGTGCCTGGAGGGACAAACAGGGGGTAAACGTTAATTCACCCCTCCACTTT. Protein product: CAWRDKQGVNVNSPLHF. The chain joins TRBV30 to TRBJ1-6, with 8 bases fitting TRBD1. V lost 3 bases, J lost 6 bases, and 13 bases stayed unmatched. This CDR3 comprises 17 residues. Per the germline V gene, CDR1 is GTSNPN and CDR2 is SVGIG (reference sequence). Full variable domain (missing parts from reference TRBV30 and TRBJ1-6): SQTIHQWPATLVQPVGSPLSLECTVEGTSNPNLYWYRQAAGRGLQLLFYSVGIGQISSEVPQNLSASRPQDRQFILSSKKLLLSDSGFYLCAWRDKQGVNVNSPLHFGNGTRLTVT.

This chain joins TRBV25-1 and TRBJ2-6, with D maybe TRBD1 (5 bases). The V and J ends lost 8 bases and 1 base respectively, with 21 bases between them. There are 18 residues in the CDR3. The V gene's germline CDR1 is MGHDK and CDR2 SYGVNS. The DNA of the CDR3 is TGTGCCAGCTCACAAGGGGTGGGGTTTACATCTGGGGCCAACGTCCTGACTTTC. Translated: CASSQGVGFTSGANVLTF.

The chain joins TRBV3-1 (or the pseudogene TRBV3-2) to TRBJ1-1; D unresolved. V lost 3 bases to trimming and J lost 5 bases, with 16 bases between them. The germline V gene encodes CDR1 LGHDT and CDR2 YNNKEL (reference sequence). CDR3 length: 15 amino acids. The CDR3 nucleotides read TGTGCCAGCAGCCATGCGGGCCTCGAAAAAACTGAAGCTTTCTTT. This codes for CASSHAGLEKTEAFF.

The chain recombines TRBV7-6 with TRBJ2-7; D not resolved. The length of the CDR3 is 14 residues. The germline V and J ends were trimmed by 1 base and 7 bases, with 14 bases remaining between them. Germline CDR1 SGHVS, CDR2 FNYEAQ. The CDR3 protein is CASSLVQSLGEQYF. The DNA for the CDR3 is TGTGCCAGCAGCTTAGTCCAGTCCCTCGGGGAGCAGTACTTC.

The gene calls are TRBV2 and TRBJ1-2; D not resolved. Per the germline V gene, CDR1 is SNHLY and CDR2 is FYNNEI. The CDR3 spans 14 residues. Trimming pared 2 bases from V and 7 bases from J, leaving 14 bases between. Written as DNA, the CDR3 is TGTGCCAGCAGTGAATATAAGGGAGTCGGTGGCTACACCTTC. Translation: CASSEYKGVGGYTF.

The chain joins TRBV27 to TRBJ2-1, with 12 bases that match TRBD2. Germline CDR1 MNHEY, CDR2 SMNVEV (reference sequence). Unmatched junction bases numbered 3, after V lost 5 bases and J lost 4 bases. The CDR3 sequence is 15 residues long. The CDR3 is CASSTSGGLYNEQFF. CDR3 nucleotide sequence: TGTGCCAGCAGTACTAGCGGGGGGCTTTACAATGAGCAGTTCTTC.

V and J are TRBV19 and TRBJ2-2; 10 bases match TRBD1. The CDR3 is 16 amino acids. Germline lookup yields CDR1 LNHDA and CDR2 SQIVND (reference sequence). V was clipped by 5 bases and J by 5 bases; unmatched bases: 8. DNA of the CDR3: TGTGCCAGTAGTCCAACAGACAGGGGGCGGACCGGGGAGCTGTTTTTT. This gives the protein CASSPTDRGRTGELFF.

The chain combines TRBV5-4 with TRBJ1-3; D might be TRBD1 (5 bases). The CDR3 is 16 amino acids. V was clipped by 3 bases and J by 0 bases, with 13 bases between them. The V gene's germline CDR1 is SGHNT and CDR2 YYREEE (reference sequence). CDR3 amino acids: CASSSGIMSSGNTIYF. The CDR3 coding sequence is TGTGCCAGCAGCTCAGGGATAATGAGCTCTGGAAACACCATATATTTT.

V usage is TRBV11-2 and J usage is TRBJ1-1; D remains unclear. The germline V gene encodes CDR1 SGHAT and CDR2 FQNNGV. This CDR3 is built from 14 residues. V lost 5 bases to trimming and J lost 0 bases, with 10 bases between them. CDR3: CASSQIAVNTEAFF. In nucleotides, the CDR3 is TGTGCCAGCAGCCAGATTGCGGTGAACACTGAAGCTTTCTTT.

The gene calls are TRBV6-5 and TRBJ2-7; 7 positions match TRBD2. The J segment lost 9 bases and the V segment lost 6 bases, leaving 5 bases of the junction unmatched. CDR1 is MNHEY, CDR2 SVGAGI, per germline. The CDR3 spans 11 residues. The CDR3 DNA sequence: TGTGCCAGCAGGGGGGAGGGAAGGCAGTACTTC. Protein: CASRGEGRQYF.

V and J are TRBV4-1 and TRBJ1-2; perhaps TRBD1 as D (5 bases). The germline CDR1 and CDR2 sequences are MGHRA and YSYEKL. V dropped 0 bases and J dropped 4 bases, with 9 bases sitting between them. The CDR3 has 14 amino acids. The CDR3 DNA is TGCGCCAGCAGCCAAGAGCGACAGCTCTATGGCTACACCTTC. Translating gives CASSQERQLYGYTF.

The count of this clone is one. This chain uses TRBV5-1 with TRBJ2-2; TRBD1 aligns across 7 bases. After removal of 7 bases from V and 4 bases from J, the junction contained 7 bases not matched to a gene. The CDR3 is 14 residues long. The V gene's germline CDR1 is SGHRS and CDR2 YFSETQ. As DNA, the CDR3 is TGCGCCAGCCTCCGGGACAGAGGCACCGGGGAGCTGTTTTTT. Translation: CASLRDRGTGELFF.

The V and J genes are TRBV19 and TRBJ1-3, with D maybe TRBD1 (5 bases). The CDR3 sequence is 15 residues long. The germline V and J ends were trimmed by 10 bases and 0 bases, with 16 bases remaining between them. Germline CDR1 LNHDA, CDR2 SQIVND (reference sequence). In DNA, the CDR3 is TGTGCCACCGGGGGGGTCCTGAGCTCTGGAAACACCATATATTTT. Translating gives CATGGVLSSGNTIYF.

This chain uses TRBV6-5 with TRBJ2-7; the D gene is possibly TRBD1 (6 bases). Germline V gene data show CDR1 as MNHEY and CDR2 as SVGAGI. V was shortened by 5 bases and J by 9 bases, with 23 bases between the two germline ends. This CDR3 has 15 residues. CDR3 nucleotide sequence: TGTGCCAGCAGTCCCCTGAGGGACATCCCTACGAGGCAGTACTTC. Translation: CASSPLRDIPTRQYF.

J is TRBJ2-2 and V is TRBV5-4; the match to TRBD2 covers 7 bases. CDR3 length: 14 amino acids. Unmatched junction bases numbered 0, after V lost 3 bases and J lost 1 base. The germline CDR1 and CDR2 sequences are SGHNT and YYREEE (reference sequence). CDR3 DNA sequence: TGTGCCAGCAGCTGGGGGGGGAACACCGGGGAGCTGTTTTTT. Residues: CASSWGGNTGELFF.

The chain recombines TRBV27 with TRBJ1-6; D unresolved. The CDR3 is 14 residues long. V dropped 3 bases and J dropped 7 bases, with 10 bases sitting between them. Germline CDR1 reads MNHEY; CDR2 reads SMNVEV (reference sequence). Here the CDR3 DNA reads TGTGCCAGCAGTTTTCGGTCCCTGAATTCACCCCTCCACTTT. Its protein product is CASSFRSLNSPLHF.